This T cell receptor beta chain was documented in a study of blood T cell repertoires in COVID-19. Clones were sequenced by immunoSEQ multiplex PCR, and TCRdb holds only the in-frame ones, with some missing. Of about 140,000 clones in the sample, approximately 90% were seen once. This clonotype was obtained from a human donor with COVID-19, enrolled during active disease. The donor label of this sample is uncertain. Sequencing used peripheral blood.

Here the CDR3 DNA reads TGTGCCAGCAGCATCTCTGGAAACACCATATATTTT. Translation: CASSISGNTIYF. The rearrangement uses TRBV2 and TRBJ1-3; D unresolved. CDR3 length: 12 residues. The ends were cut back, 6 bases at V and 0 bases at J, with 3 bases in the middle. Per germline, CDR1 SNHLY and CDR2 FYNNEI.